These 16 T cell receptor beta chains came from one sample sequenced in a study of OX40 agonist ivuxolimab in advanced cancers. The method was immunoSEQ multiplex PCR; TCRdb's version includes in-frame clones alone and lacks a portion of them. The sample lists some 64,000 clones; about 87% were seen once. Sequences were derived from CD4+ or CD8+ T cells sorted from blood, sampled in a trial of the OX40 agonist ivuxolimab. The origin of the receptors is an adult with an advanced solid tumor such as melanoma, head and neck, liver or kidney cancer.

This clone was detected once. This chain connects TRBV7-8 to TRBJ2-2; D uncertain. Germline V lookup: CDR1 SGHVS, CDR2 FQNEAQ. The CDR3 sequence is 12 residues long. Trimming took off 1 base at V and 6 bases at J, with 3 bases between the two ends. The CDR3 bases are TGTGCCAGCAGCTTAGGTCCCGGGGAGCTGTTTTTT. This codes for CASSLGPGELFF. Full variable domain (remainder filled in from reference TRBV7-8 and TRBJ2-2): GAGVSQSPRYKVAKRGQDVALRCDPISGHVSLFWYQQALGQGPEFLTYFQNEAQLDKSGLPSDRFFAERPEGSVSTLKIQRTQQEDSAVYLCASSLGPGELFFGEGSRLTVL.

V and J are TRBV11-2 and TRBJ2-5, with D perhaps TRBD1 (6 bases). The V end lost 5 bases, the J end lost 2 bases, and 9 bases lay between the germline ends. There are 13 residues in the CDR3. In germline, CDR1 is SGHAT, CDR2 FQNNGV. The CDR3 region has the DNA TGTGCCAGCAGCCCCGGACAGCAAGAGACCCAGTACTTC. It is translated as CASSPGQQETQYF.

This clone was found a few times. The chain carries TRBV7-8 and TRBJ1-5; the match to TRBD1 covers 7 bases. The CDR3 covers 16 residues. Germline loops: CDR1 SGHVS, CDR2 FQNEAQ. With V trimmed by 5 bases and J by 0 bases, 7 bases remained unmatched. The CDR3 DNA reads TGTGCCAGCAGCCTCGGACAGGTTCGTAGCAATCAGCCCCAGCATTTT. As protein: CASSLGQVRSNQPQHF.

The CDR3 sequence is CASSIGHPNEQFF. The CDR3, as DNA: TGTGCCAGTAGTATAGGCCACCCCAATGAGCAGTTCTTC. This rearrangement joins TRBV19 to TRBJ2-1; no clear D gene. Germline-derived CDR1 and CDR2 are LNHDA and SQIVND (reference sequence). This CDR3 has 13 residues. The V end was cut by 1 base, the J end by 6 bases, with 7 bases between.

The rearrangement joins TRBV11-2 to TRBJ1-1, with D possibly TRBD1 on 6 matching bases. CDR3 length: 14 residues. Germline loops: CDR1 SGHAT, CDR2 FQNNGV. The ends were cut back, 3 bases at V and 4 bases at J, with 12 bases in the middle. In DNA form, the CDR3 reads TGTGCCAGCAGCTTGGGAGGGGGGAGCACTGAAGCTTTCTTT. This gives the protein CASSLGGGSTEAFF.

The gene calls are TRBV2 and TRBJ2-1; TRBD2 aligns across 7 bases. The germline gives CDR1 SNHLY, CDR2 FYNNEI. Trimming took 1 base from V and 10 from J; bases not matched to a gene: 4. The CDR3 totals 13 residues. CDR3 sequence reads: CASSEGGGREQFF. CDR3 sequence (DNA): TGTGCCAGCAGTGAAGGGGGGGGTAGAGAGCAGTTCTTC.

This rearrangement joins TRBV6-6 to TRBJ1-5, with unresolved D. The CDR3 sequence is 14 residues long. Germline CDR1 and CDR2: MNHNY and SVGAGI (reference sequence). Trimming cost V 2 bases and J 7 bases, with 12 bases left between them. Here the CDR3 DNA reads TGTGCCAGCAGTTACGTCCGGGGTGGGCAGCCCCAGCATTTT. Translating gives CASSYVRGGQPQHF.

As regards this clone: The germline gene is not matched at one end of the junction; a read error may be the cause. V is TRBV5-1 and J is TRBJ2-7; a possible D gene is TRBD2 (6 bases). Germline CDR1 and CDR2: SGHRS and YFSETQ. The CDR3 totals 14 residues. The CDR3 loop is CASSTGSLSFEQYF. CDR3 DNA: TGCGCCAGCAGCACCGGGAGCCTCTCCTTCGAGCAGTACTTC.

The chain joins TRBV5-4 to TRBJ1-3; D perhaps matches TRBD1 (6 bases). V lost 4 bases and J lost 0, with 17 bases in between. Germline V gene data show CDR1 as SGHNT and CDR2 as YYREEE (reference sequence). The CDR3 has 17 amino acids. The CDR3 spells CASSPTRGRNSGNTIYF. The CDR3 DNA reads TGTGCCAGCAGCCCCACGCGGGGGCGTAACTCTGGAAACACCATATATTTT.

This clone was found once. This chain connects TRBV7-2 to TRBJ2-1; D uncertain. Germline CDR1 reads SGHTA; CDR2 reads FQGNSA. Trimming removed 7 bases at V and 9 bases at J, with 10 bases between. The CDR3 length is 11 residues. CDR3 DNA sequence: TGTGCCAGCACGAAGTCAATTGAGCAGTTCTTC. This gives the protein CASTKSIEQFF.

The chain has TRBV5-6 and TRBJ1-5; weak D call: TRBD1 (6 bases). This CDR3 has 15 residues. V dropped 2 bases and J dropped 5 bases, with 14 bases sitting between them. Germline CDR1 reads SGHDT; CDR2 reads YYEEEE. CDR3 sequence reads: CASSFGTPPDQPQHF. CDR3 coding DNA: TGTGCCAGCAGCTTCGGGACACCCCCCGATCAGCCCCAGCATTTT.

The chain carries TRBV28 and TRBJ2-5; no reliable D call. CDR3 length: 13 residues. In germline, CDR1 is MDHEN, CDR2 SYDVKM. The V end lost 5 bases, the J end lost 5 bases, and 12 bases lay between the germline ends. The CDR3 nucleotides read TGTGCCAGCAGTGGGCCAAGCTTCGAGACCCAGTACTTC. Translated, it gives CASSGPSFETQYF.

The genes are TRBV7-2 and TRBJ2-2; TRBD2 aligns across 13 bases. V dropped 5 bases and J dropped 6; count of bases not matched to a gene: 6. Germline CDR1 is SGHTA and CDR2 is FQGNSA. There are 16 residues in the CDR3. DNA of the CDR3: TGTGCCAGCAGCGCTACTAGCGGGAGGGCCCCCGGGGAGCTGTTTTTT. Translation: CASSATSGRAPGELFF.

The genes are TRBV5-1 and TRBJ2-2; the match to TRBD1 covers 7 bases. V was pared by 6 bases and J by 2 bases, with 4 bases of the junction left unmatched. The CDR3 has 14 amino acids. Germline CDR1 reads SGHRS; CDR2 reads YFSETQ. In nucleotides, the CDR3 is TGCGCCAGCACGAACAGGGGTAACACCGGGGAGCTGTTTTTT. Translation: CASTNRGNTGELFF.

This clone was recorded once. This rearrangement joins TRBV7-9 to TRBJ1-2; TRBD1 matches 9 bases. With V trimmed by 5 bases and J by 6 bases, 7 bases remained unmatched. Germline values: CDR1 SEHNR, CDR2 FQNEAQ (reference sequence). CDR3 size: 14 residues. The CDR3 DNA sequence: TGTGCCAGCAGCCATCAGGACAGGGGAGATGGCTACACCTTC. It is translated as CASSHQDRGDGYTF. Full variable domain (remainder filled in from reference TRBV7-9 and TRBJ1-2): DTGVSQNPRHKITKRGQNVTFRCDPISEHNRLYWYRQTLGQGPEFLTYFQNEAQLEKSRLLSDRFSAERPKGSFSTLEIQRTEQGDSAMYLCASSHQDRGDGYTFGSGTRLTVV.

The chain couples TRBV14 to TRBJ2-3; 12 bases match TRBD2. This CDR3 has 15 residues. V trimming: 2 bases; J trimming: 10 bases; junction bases outside the gene matches: 7. The V gene's germline CDR1 is SGHDN and CDR2 FVKESK. The DNA for the CDR3 is TGTGCCAGCAGCCAATTGACTAGCGGGAGTAGTTCGCAGTATTTT. Residues: CASSQLTSGSSSQYF.